Presented here are 15 T cell receptor beta chains from one specimen sequenced in a study of shared clonotypes between healthy human individuals. The protocol was immunoSEQ multiplex PCR, while the TCRdb copy is restricted to in-frame clones and leaves out a portion. Of over 2,000,000 clones listed, 93% are singletons. Positive CCR7 selection of CD45RO-negative cells yielded the naive CD8 cells, and terminally differentiated effector memory CD45RA+ cells were excluded. The sequenced sample consisted of naive CD8+ T cells from PBMCs. The receptors shown here come from a man between 18 and 29 years old in good health. Some clones in this sample may be carry-over from other donors' samples.

The chain carries TRBV7-9 and TRBJ2-1; D gene unclear. CDR3 size: 14 residues. V lost 4 bases, J lost 0 bases, and 7 bases lay in between. The germline gives CDR1 SEHNR, CDR2 FQNEAQ (reference sequence). The CDR3 sequence is CASSWENSYNEQFF. CDR3 DNA: TGTGCCAGCAGCTGGGAAAACTCCTACAATGAGCAGTTCTTC.

This chain's CDR3 is CASSVGSGLAGGSTDTQYF. CDR3 bases: TGTGCCAGCAGCGTCGGGTCGGGACTAGCGGGAGGGAGCACAGATACGCAGTATTTT. This rearrangement joins TRBV9 to TRBJ2-3; 16 positions match TRBD2. This CDR3 comprises 19 residues. V dropped 2 bases and J dropped 0; count of bases not matched to a gene: 6. Germline V gene lookup returns CDR1 SGDLS and CDR2 YYNGEE. The full variable domain, its missing parts supplied by reference TRBV9 and TRBJ2-3, is DSGVTQTPKHLITATGQRVTLRCSPRSGDLSVYWYQQSLDQGLQFLIQYYNGEERAKGNILERFSAQQFPDLHSELNLSSLELGDSALYFCASSVGSGLAGGSTDTQYFGPGTRLTVL.

This clone was counted once. The J gene is TRBJ2-5, the V gene TRBV14; D remains unclear. CDR3 length equals 15 residues. The germline V and J ends were trimmed by 1 base and 2 bases, with 11 bases remaining between them. Germline lookup yields CDR1 SGHDN and CDR2 FVKESK. This chain's CDR3 is CASSQGAWFQETQYF. CDR3 DNA sequence: TGTGCCAGCAGCCAAGGGGCCTGGTTTCAAGAGACCCAGTACTTC.

To note about this clone: The same CDR3 also results from other DNA sequences found in this sample. The CDR3 DNA follows: TGCGCCAGCAGCCTGAGTAAGGGGGCCTACAATGAGCAGTTCTTC. It codes for CASSLSKGAYNEQFF. J is TRBJ2-1 and V is TRBV5-1; TRBD1 might be the D (6 bases). Germline V lookup: CDR1 SGHRS, CDR2 YFSETQ. This CDR3 contains 15 residues. Trimming pared 4 bases from V and 2 bases from J, leaving 13 bases between.

CDR3 nucleotide sequence: TGTGCCAGCAGCCCCCATATGGCCCAAGAGACCCAGTACTTC. Translation gives CASSPHMAQETQYF. The chain couples TRBV4-2 to TRBJ2-5; D is unresolved. Germline CDR1 LGHNA, CDR2 YNFKEQ. This CDR3 is 14 amino acids long. Trimming left V 4 bases short and J 1 base short, with 10 bases between.

This clone is a singleton in its sample. This chain connects TRBV5-6 to TRBJ2-1; 8 bases are a match to TRBD2. V lost 4 bases to trimming and J lost 7 bases; unmatched junction nucleotides: 7. Looked up from germline, CDR1 is SGHDT and CDR2 is YYEEEE. CDR3 length: 14 amino acids. In nucleotides, the CDR3 is TGTGCCAGCAGCCCCATGGGACTAGATAATGAGCAGTTCTTC. Residues: CASSPMGLDNEQFF.

The count of this clone is one. The gene calls are TRBV9 and TRBJ2-3, with unresolved D. This CDR3 has 14 amino acids. Trimming shortened V by 6 bases and J by 0 bases, and 11 bases separated the two germline ends. Germline V gene data show CDR1 as SGDLS and CDR2 as YYNGEE. The CDR3 protein is CASNKDPSTDTQYF. The DNA for the CDR3 is TGTGCCAGCAACAAGGATCCTAGCACAGATACGCAGTATTTT.

V and J are TRBV18 and TRBJ2-7; 11 bases match TRBD2. Losses at the gene ends were 3 bases for V and 2 bases for J; bases not matched to a gene: 6. CDR3 size: 16 residues. CDR1 KGHSH and CDR2 LQKENI come from the germline V gene. The DNA for the CDR3 is TGTGCCAGCTCACCGCCGACTAGCGGGACGACCTACGAGCAGTACTTC. It encodes CASSPPTSGTTYEQYF.

This chain joins TRBV7-9 and TRBJ2-3; 10 bases fit TRBD1. There are 15 residues in the CDR3. The V gene end was trimmed by 5 bases and the J gene end by 0 bases; junction bases not matched to a gene: 2. The germline V gene has CDR1 SEHNR and CDR2 FQNEAQ (reference sequence). CDR3: CASSRTGGSTDTQYF. The DNA for the CDR3 is TGTGCCAGCAGCCGGACAGGGGGGAGCACAGATACGCAGTATTTT.

The chain couples TRBV14 to TRBJ2-6; D gene uncertain. V gave up 0 bases and J gave up 3 bases, with 6 bases separating them. From germline, CDR1 is SGHDN and CDR2 FVKESK. The CDR3 has 15 residues. This chain's CDR3 is CASSQEGIGANVLTF. In DNA form, the CDR3 reads TGTGCCAGCAGCCAAGAGGGGATTGGGGCCAACGTCCTGACTTTC. Supplemented by reference TRBV14 and TRBJ2-6, the full variable domain reads EAGVTQFPSHSVIEKGQTVTLRCDPISGHDNLYWYRRVMGKEIKFLLHFVKESKQDESGMPNNRFLAERTGGTYSTLKVQPAELEDSGVYFCASSQEGIGANVLTFGAGSRLTVL.

The V gene is TRBV7-2, the J gene TRBJ2-2; D is undetermined. V was trimmed by 1 base and J by 0 bases, leaving 12 bases between them. This CDR3 spans 17 amino acids. Looked up from germline, CDR1 is SGHTA and CDR2 is FQGNSA. CDR3: CASSLDWFPANTGELFF. In DNA, the CDR3 is TGTGCCAGCAGCTTAGATTGGTTTCCCGCGAACACCGGGGAGCTGTTTTTT.

In regard to this clone: Other nucleotide sequences from this sample produce the same CDR3. The chain uses TRBV5-1 and TRBJ2-7, with TRBD1 identical over 7 bases. J gave up 2 bases and V 4 bases, and 3 bases lay outside the gene matches. Germline V gives CDR1 SGHRS, CDR2 YFSETQ. The CDR3 extends over 13 amino acids. The CDR3 region is CASSTGQPYEQYF. The CDR3 nucleotides read TGCGCCAGCAGCACGGGACAGCCCTACGAGCAGTACTTC. The full variable domain, its missing parts supplied by reference TRBV5-1 and TRBJ2-7, is KAGVTQTPRYLIKTRGQQVTLSCSPISGHRSVSWYQQTPGQGLQFLFEYFSETQRNKGNFPGRFSGRQFSNSRSEMNVSTLELGDSALYLCASSTGQPYEQYFGPGTRLTVT.

The chain couples TRBV6-6 to TRBJ2-7, with D possibly TRBD1 on 6 matching bases. Germline assignment: CDR1 MNHNY and CDR2 SVGAGI (reference sequence). The CDR3 has 13 amino acids. The V end lost 5 bases, the J end lost 4 bases, and 12 bases lay between the germline ends. CDR3 region: CASSPQGSYEQYF. The CDR3 region has the DNA TGTGCCAGCAGTCCCCAGGGGAGTTACGAGCAGTACTTC.

In DNA, the CDR3 is TGTGCCAGCAGCGGCGTCGGGACAGGGACTCGCGAGCAGTACTTC. It codes for CASSGVGTGTREQYF. J is TRBJ2-7 and V is TRBV27, with 9 bases fitting TRBD1. The CDR3 covers 15 residues. From germline, CDR1 is MNHEY and CDR2 SMNVEV (reference sequence). V dropped 6 bases and J dropped 6; count of bases not matched to a gene: 12.

The V call is TRBV14, the J call TRBJ2-7; 10 bases line up with TRBD2. J gave up 4 bases and V 2 bases, and 8 bases lay outside the gene matches. Germline V gives CDR1 SGHDN, CDR2 FVKESK. CDR3 length: 16 residues. Here the CDR3 reads CASSQWTSGKVYEQYF. The CDR3 nucleotides read TGTGCCAGCAGCCAATGGACTAGCGGTAAGGTTTACGAGCAGTACTTC. The entire variable domain, with the rest obtained from reference TRBV14 and TRBJ2-7, is as follows: EAGVTQFPSHSVIEKGQTVTLRCDPISGHDNLYWYRRVMGKEIKFLLHFVKESKQDESGMPNNRFLAERTGGTYSTLKVQPAELEDSGVYFCASSQWTSGKVYEQYFGPGTRLTVT.